This passage covers 7 T cell receptor beta chains from one sample sequenced in a study of blood T cell repertoires in COVID-19. TCRdb's copy holds only in-frame clones and misses some; the assay was immunoSEQ multiplex PCR. The table has about 230,000 clones, over 65% seen once; the top ten hold around 2.5%. The sample comprised peripheral blood. The receptor set was obtained from an older woman with active or convalescent COVID-19.

There are a few counts of this clone. The CDR3 sequence is CASSHTPGQGVAAYGYTF. DNA for the CDR3: TGTGCCAGCAGTCATACACCGGGACAGGGGGTGGCCGCCTATGGCTACACCTTC. The chain couples TRBV7-9 to TRBJ1-2, with 11 bases lining up with TRBD1. Germline trimming cut 6 bases from V and 4 bases from J; bases unmatched to any gene: 16. This CDR3 contains 18 residues. Germline-derived CDR1 and CDR2 are SEHNR and FQNEAQ (reference sequence).

As regards this clone: This same CDR3 is encoded by further DNA sequences in the sample. The chain has TRBV19 and TRBJ2-7; TRBD1 aligns across 7 bases. After removal of 5 bases from V and 2 bases from J, the junction contained 3 bases not matched to a gene. CDR3 length: 13 residues. Germline V lookup: CDR1 LNHDA, CDR2 SQIVND (reference sequence). CDR3 in DNA: TGTGCCAGTAGTCGGGACAGAACCTACGAGCAGTACTTC. Protein product: CASSRDRTYEQYF.

The chain links TRBV2 to TRBJ2-3; D not certain. Trimming left V 6 bases short and J 5 bases short, with 9 bases between. From germline, CDR1 is SNHLY and CDR2 FYNNEI. The CDR3 is 12 amino acids. CDR3 sequence reads: CASRYYRDTQYF. The CDR3 region has the DNA TGTGCCAGCAGGTATTACAGAGATACGCAGTATTTT.

J is TRBJ2-7 and V is TRBV6-5; possible D gene TRBD1, 5 bases. The CDR3 is 14 residues long. The germline V gene encodes CDR1 MNHEY and CDR2 SVGAGI. Trimming shortened V by 5 bases and J by 5 bases, and 16 bases separated the two germline ends. The chain's CDR3 is CASSPHGQGHEQYF. The CDR3 region has the DNA TGTGCCAGCAGTCCCCATGGGCAGGGCCACGAGCAGTACTTC.

The chain carries TRBV6-5 and TRBJ2-3; TRBD2 agrees at 10 bases. The germline V gene has CDR1 MNHEY and CDR2 SVGAGI. The V and J ends lost 6 bases and 7 bases, in that order; junction bases with no gene match: 4. The CDR3 contains 13 residues. CDR3 protein: CASSQREGNTQYF. As DNA, the CDR3 is TGTGCCAGCAGCCAGCGGGAGGGGAATACGCAGTATTTT.

There are a few counts of this clone. The rearrangement uses TRBV23-1 and TRBJ1-6; D uncertain. TRBV23-1 is placed among ORFs of uncertain function. CDR3 size: 15 residues. The V end was cut by 0 bases, the J end by 7 bases, with 10 bases between. The CDR3 region is CASSQSVGENSPLHF. Here the CDR3 DNA reads TGCGCCAGCAGTCAATCGGTGGGCGAAAATTCACCCCTCCACTTT.

This sequence joins TRBV3-1 (or the pseudogene TRBV3-2) and TRBJ1-5; a weak D match, TRBD1 (6 bases). V shed 4 bases and J shed 5 bases, with 15 bases lying between them. Germline V CDR1 and CDR2: LGHDT, YNNKEL (reference sequence). The CDR3 is made up of 15 amino acids. CDR3 in DNA: TGTGCCAGCAGCCTCCGGGGGGGGCCTGATCAGCCCCAGCATTTT. The encoded protein is CASSLRGGPDQPQHF.